This T cell receptor (beta chain) was sequenced in a study of blood T cell repertoires in COVID-19. Study summary: The samples span acute and convalescent COVID-19 from the United States, Italy and Spain.

V was pared by 0 bases and J by 6 bases, with 11 bases between. The CDR3 has 14 residues. CDR1 is MNHEY, CDR2 SVGAGI, per germline. TCRdb's table, derived via immunoSEQ multiplex PCR, lists solely in-frame clones and lacks some. This table has some 130,000 clones, around 82% appearing once. Allocation to cohorts depended on clinical history reported by the participants. The sequenced sample was PBMCs or T cells enriched from blood (not recorded which). The rearrangement joins TRBV6-5 to TRBJ1-2, with D unresolved. The sequence derives from a woman in her fifties or sixties who had recovered from COVID-19. The CDR3 DNA reads as TGTGCCAGCAGTTACTCGACTACTACTAATGGCTACACCTTC. Amino acid sequence: CASSYSTTTNGYTF.